This TCR beta chain was sequenced during a study of T-cell reconstitution after alpha-beta-depleted transplantation in children. Preparing the TCRbeta library involved the use of unique molecular identifiers. In TCRdb, the PCR reads were re-called with MiXCR into one record per CDR3 protein. The sample shows approximately 510,000 distinct CDR3 sequences, around 19% of them seen only once. Trimming removed 1 base from V and 1 base from J, with 11 bases in between. Germline CDR1 and CDR2: LGHNT and FRNRAP. The CDR3 has 16 amino acids. This sequence originates from a human donor who donated a stem cell graft to a child with acute lymphoblastic leukemia. The specimen comprised PBMCs from the stem cell graft donor, sampled from the stem cell graft. The gene calls are TRBV12-5 and TRBJ2-1; a possible D gene is TRBD1 (5 bases). The CDR3 loop reads CASGLATELSYNEQFF. In DNA, the CDR3 is TGTGCTAGTGGTTTGGCGACAGAGTTATCCTACAATGAGCAGTTCTTC.